Shown below are 10 T cell receptor beta chains from a single sample sequenced in a study of blood T cell repertoires in COVID-19. Sequencing used immunoSEQ multiplex PCR; TCRdb keeps in-frame clones, though not all of them. The sample holds about 59,000 clones, about 73% seen once. The specimen was peripheral blood. The receptors shown here come from a woman aged 50 to 60 with active or convalescent COVID-19.

This clone was recorded only once. This rearrangement joins TRBV4-2 to TRBJ2-1, with 7 bases matching TRBD2. Germline V gene data show CDR1 as LGHNA and CDR2 as YNFKEQ. The trim removed 2 bases at V and 5 bases at J, leaving 12 bases unmatched. The CDR3 spans 17 residues. This CDR3 reads CASSQSRGSGINNEQFF. The CDR3 coding sequence is TGTGCCAGCAGCCAATCCCGAGGGAGCGGGATTAACAATGAGCAGTTCTTC.

In its sample, this clone was seen once. V is TRBV3-1 (or the pseudogene TRBV3-2) and J is TRBJ2-1; 7 positions match TRBD2. The CDR3 consists of 14 residues. V lost 0 bases, J lost 7 bases, and 3 bases stayed unmatched. In germline, CDR1 is LGHDT, CDR2 YNNKEL (reference sequence). CDR3 nucleotide sequence: TGTGCCAGCAGCCAAGAAGCGGGATGGAATGAGCAGTTCTTC. Protein sequence: CASSQEAGWNEQFF.

The rearrangement joins TRBV3-1 (or the pseudogene TRBV3-2) to TRBJ2-2; D remains unclear. V lost 4 bases to trimming and J lost 0 bases, with 6 bases between them. The germline CDR1 and CDR2 sequences are LGHDT and YNNKEL (reference sequence). This CDR3 comprises 14 residues. DNA for the CDR3: TGTGCCAGCAGCCCCTCCGCGAACACCGGGGAGCTGTTTTTT. Encoded protein: CASSPSANTGELFF.

The chain is built from TRBV5-8 and TRBJ2-3; D is unresolved. Trimming cost V 0 bases and J 4 bases, with 9 bases left between them. CDR3 length equals 14 residues. Germline V gene sequence: CDR1 SGHTS, CDR2 YDEGEE. The CDR3, as DNA: TGTGCCAGCAGCTTGGGTCAGGTCCCAGATACGCAGTATTTT. Translating gives CASSLGQVPDTQYF.

The chain employs TRBV5-1 and TRBJ2-1; TRBD2 matches 14 bases. This CDR3 has 15 amino acids. CDR1 is SGHRS and CDR2 is YFSETQ in the germline V gene. V was pared by 4 bases and J by 8 bases, with 5 bases of the junction left unmatched. The DNA for the CDR3 is TGCGCCAGCAGCGTGACTAGCGGGAGGGCCGATGAGCAGTTCTTC. Its protein is CASSVTSGRADEQFF.

V and J are TRBV5-1 and TRBJ2-7, with TRBD2 identical over 7 bases. Germline assignment: CDR1 SGHRS and CDR2 YFSETQ. The CDR3 runs 16 residues. V was clipped by 0 bases and J by 2 bases; unmatched bases: 8. The CDR3 DNA follows: TGCGCCAGCAGCTTGGACGGTTCTAGCGGCCCCTACGAGCAGTACTTC. It specifies CASSLDGSSGPYEQYF.

The chain carries TRBV9 and TRBJ1-3; the D gene is possibly TRBD1 (6 bases). Trimming left V 2 bases short and J 0 bases short, with 12 bases between. Germline CDR1 SGDLS, CDR2 YYNGEE. This CDR3 has 16 residues. CDR3 sequence reads: CASSVSGVFSGNTIYF. CDR3 nucleotides: TGTGCCAGCAGCGTTTCAGGGGTCTTCTCTGGAAACACCATATATTTT.

This clone turned up a few times. The chain combines TRBV5-6 with TRBJ1-2; the D gene is possibly TRBD1 (5 bases). Looked up from germline, CDR1 is SGHDT and CDR2 is YYEEEE. V was pared by 4 bases and J by 3 bases, with 7 bases between. This CDR3 is 12 amino acids long. The CDR3 protein is CASSPGDYGYTF. The CDR3, as DNA: TGTGCCAGCAGCCCGGGGGACTATGGCTACACCTTC.

CDR3 protein: CASSPPQTHTGELFF. In nucleotides, the CDR3 is TGTGCCAGCTCACCACCACAGACCCACACCGGGGAGCTGTTTTTT. This chain connects TRBV18 to TRBJ2-2; D uncertain. Trimming pared 0 bases from V and 3 bases from J, leaving 8 bases between. Germline V gene data show CDR1 as KGHSH and CDR2 as LQKENI. CDR3 length: 15 residues.

This clone was observed a few times. The chain links TRBV11-2 to TRBJ2-2; TRBD2 aligns across 7 bases. Germline trimming cut 5 bases from V and 5 bases from J; bases unmatched to any gene: 5. The CDR3 runs to 14 residues. Germline V gene sequence: CDR1 SGHAT, CDR2 FQNNGV. In DNA form, the CDR3 reads TGTGCCAGCAGCAGCACGGGACTAACCGGGGAGCTGTTTTTT. This translates into CASSSTGLTGELFF. Full variable domain (rest looked up from reference TRBV11-2 and TRBJ2-2): EAGVAQSPRYKIIEKRQSVAFWCNPISGHATLYWYQQILGQGPKLLIQFQNNGVVDDSQLPKDRFSAERLKGVDSTLKIQPAKLEDSAVYLCASSSTGLTGELFFGEGSRLTVL.